Listed below are T cell receptor beta chains from one sample, sequenced in a study of CD8+ T cells in alopecia areata. Assay: immunoSEQ multiplex PCR; the TCRdb copy retains only in-frame clones and omits some. The sample has some 200,000 clones, 45% to 75% seen once. The sample here was CD4+ T cells sorted from blood, taken at week 4, from a patient treated with tofacitinib. The source is a human donor with alopecia areata. CDR3s leave out the opening cysteine and the closing phenylalanine or tryptophan. Clone size appears in some rows only: once, few, many, or a class for an expanded clone.

TRBV25-1 | . | ASSEYSDRGYGYT
TRBV29-1 | . | SVSLAGGADTQY
TRBV30 | . | AWSGGLGTEAF
TRBV29-1 | . | SVQGGVSGYEQY
TRBV19 | few | ASRGPRQALKPQH
TRBV7-9 | few | ASSSRQINEKLF
TRBV30 | . | AWQGVGGYT
TRBV7-2 | . | ASSFDFGAGDLYGYT
TRBV23-1 | . | ASSHRGTKNPYEQY
TRBV13 | . | ASSIRGQTVNYGYT
TRBV27 | once | ASRSGQGVGELF
TRBV2 | . | ASSKNIPIRASIVTDTQY
TRBV19 | few | ASSSMKLDRAYNEQF
TRBV29-1 | . | SVDRVEGYT
TRBV28 | once | ASSPDRGNSGANVLT
TRBV30 | few | AWSETVTEAF
TRBV7-2 | . | ASSPRTGVRF
TRBV7-9 | few | ASSLDGVVYEQY
TRBV28 | . | ASSRTDFGEKLF
TRBV29-1 | . | SGGRKEELF
TRBV4-3 | few | ASSQDAVSGANVLT
TRBV30 | . | AWSLSSPLAEAF